This T cell receptor (beta chain) is drawn from a study of Ad26.COV2.S vaccination and SARS-CoV-2 variants. About the study: The donor participated in the COV1001 trial, in its Ad26.COV2.S arm. Into the muscle, Ad26.COV2.S was dosed once or twice, 56 days apart. Study findings and constraints: Breadth of non-spike TCRs did not differ between vaccinees and placebo recipients.

Per germline, CDR1 ENHRY and CDR2 SYGVKD. The CDR3 covers 14 residues. V was shortened by 2 bases and J by 6 bases, with 10 bases between the two germline ends. Here immunoSEQ multiplex PCR was the method, and the copy in TCRdb shows in-frame clones only, minus some. Here the sample spans some 340,000 clones, just over 85% being singletons. Treatment described: some 20 received Ad26.COV2.S at low or high dose, single or two shots; several received placebo; per-sample allocation not given. Specimen acquisition occurred on day 63 following the initial vaccine or placebo injection. Details on this clone: Its antigen is unidentified.

The chain uses TRBV10-3 and TRBJ2-2; D perhaps matches TRBD1 (5 bases). The source material was peripheral blood, sampled in a trial of Ad26.COV2.S vaccine versus placebo. The receptor was isolated from a person aged 18 to 65 who received the Ad26.COV2.S COVID-19 vaccine or a placebo. The CDR3 sequence is CAISEGAKPGELFF. CDR3 bases: TGTGCCATCAGTGAGGGGGCGAAACCCGGGGAGCTGTTTTTT.